A single sample gave rise to the 23 T cell receptor beta chains below, sequenced in a study of cytomegalovirus exposure and HLA in healthy donors. With 60 Vbeta and 13 Jbeta primers, the PCR was carried out. Using immunoSEQ multiplex PCR, the repertoire was profiled, and TCRdb retains in-frame clones only, with some absent. The profile covers 70,000 to 90,000 clones, with roughly 73% appearing a single time and 2% to 2.5% taken by the ten largest. Material for sequencing was PBMCs. Source of these receptors: a middle-aged man in good health and CMV-seronegative.

V usage is TRBV6-5 and J usage is TRBJ2-7; TRBD1 might be the D (6 bases). This CDR3 has 13 residues. Trimming stripped 8 bases from V and 2 bases from J, with 13 bases between. Looked up from germline, CDR1 is MNHEY and CDR2 is SVGAGI. The CDR3 DNA sequence: TGTGCCAGCGGAACAGGGCCCACCTACGAGCAGTACTTC. The encoded protein is CASGTGPTYEQYF.

This clone showed up just a few times. V is TRBV18 and J is TRBJ1-1; TRBD1 is a possible D gene (6 bases). The CDR3 spans 18 residues. V shed 1 base and J shed 2 bases, with 20 bases lying between them. The germline V gene encodes CDR1 KGHSH and CDR2 LQKENI. The CDR3 sequence: CASSPLEMVGALNTEAFF. In nucleotides, the CDR3 is TGTGCCAGCTCACCACTTGAAATGGTGGGGGCGTTAAACACTGAAGCTTTCTTT.

The rearrangement joins TRBV6-5 to TRBJ2-7; D gene unclear. Germline V gives CDR1 MNHEY, CDR2 SVGAGI. The CDR3 totals 11 residues. The ends were cut back, 4 bases at V and 7 bases at J, with 8 bases in the middle. The CDR3 protein is CASSSRLEQYF. In DNA, the CDR3 is TGTGCCAGCAGTTCCCGTTTAGAGCAGTACTTC.

The chain has TRBV7-6 and TRBJ2-6; 8 bases line up with TRBD1. Germline-derived CDR1 and CDR2 are SGHVS and FNYEAQ. J gave up 1 base and V 4 bases, and 6 bases lay outside the gene matches. The CDR3 loop spans 17 amino acids. The CDR3 nucleotides are TGTGCCAGCAGCTCTGGACAGGGAAAGTCTGGGGCCAACGTCCTGACTTTC. Its translation: CASSSGQGKSGANVLTF. Using reference TRBV7-6 and TRBJ2-6 for the parts outside the CDR3, the full variable domain is GAGVSQSPRYKVTKRGQDVALRCDPISGHVSLYWYRQALGQGPEFLTYFNYEAQQDKSGLPNDRFSAERPEGSISTLTIQRTEQRDSAMYRCASSSGQGKSGANVLTFGAGSRLTVL.

The chain carries TRBV5-1 and TRBJ2-1; 7 bases fit TRBD1. Germline lookup yields CDR1 SGHRS and CDR2 YFSETQ. The CDR3 sequence is 15 residues long. J was trimmed by 2 bases and V by 4 bases; bases with no gene match: 6. CDR3 DNA sequence: TGCGCCAGCAGCGTACGGGACAGCACCTACAATGAGCAGTTCTTC. Translation: CASSVRDSTYNEQFF. The full variable domain, rest sourced from reference TRBV5-1 and TRBJ2-1, is KAGVTQTPRYLIKTRGQQVTLSCSPISGHRSVSWYQQTPGQGLQFLFEYFSETQRNKGNFPGRFSGRQFSNSRSEMNVSTLELGDSALYLCASSVRDSTYNEQFFGPGTRLTVL.

J is TRBJ1-3 and V is TRBV30; D is uncertain. This CDR3 has 13 amino acids. CDR1 is GTSNPN and CDR2 is SVGIG in the germline V gene (reference sequence). Trimming left V 1 base short and J 2 bases short, with 6 bases between. CDR3 amino acids: CAWSGPTGNTIYF. CDR3 coding DNA: TGTGCCTGGAGTGGGCCGACTGGAAACACCATATATTTT.

V and J are TRBV5-1 and TRBJ2-7; D might be TRBD1 (6 bases). From germline, CDR1 is SGHRS and CDR2 YFSETQ. V lost 0 bases and J 7 bases, leaving 11 bases between the germline ends. There are 13 residues in the CDR3. This chain's CDR3 is CASSLVGQGEQYF. The CDR3 nucleotides are TGCGCCAGCAGCTTGGTCGGCCAGGGGGAGCAGTACTTC.

The J gene is TRBJ1-5, the V gene TRBV6-5, with D possibly being TRBD1 (5 bases). Germline V CDR1 and CDR2: MNHEY, SVGAGI. The V gene lost 2 bases and the J gene lost 7 bases, with 9 bases spanning the gap. The CDR3 covers 13 residues. CDR3 DNA sequence: TGTGCCAGCAGTTACGGGGGGTTGCAGCCCCAGCATTTT. Encoded protein: CASSYGGLQPQHF.

The V and J genes are TRBV28 and TRBJ1-6; D is unclear. Germline values: CDR1 MDHEN, CDR2 SYDVKM. This CDR3 region has 11 residues. V shed 2 bases and J shed 12 bases, with 5 bases lying between them. The CDR3 spells CASSLRGPLHF. CDR3 DNA sequence: TGTGCCAGCAGTTTAAGAGGACCCCTCCACTTT. Full variable domain (rest looked up from reference TRBV28 and TRBJ1-6): DVKVTQSSRYLVKRTGEKVFLECVQDMDHENMFWYRQDPGLGLRLIYFSYDVKMKEKGDIPEGYSVSREKKERFSLILESASTNQTSMYLCASSLRGPLHFGNGTRLTVT.

This clone was detected a few times. The V and J genes are TRBV19 and TRBJ1-5; D not resolved. CDR3 length equals 14 residues. Germline V gene lookup returns CDR1 LNHDA and CDR2 SQIVND (reference sequence). V was clipped by 1 base and J by 1 base, with 5 bases between them. The CDR3 loop is CASSIGGSNQPQHF. The CDR3 DNA reads TGTGCCAGTAGTATAGGAGGGAGCAATCAGCCCCAGCATTTT. Full variable domain (remainder filled in from reference TRBV19 and TRBJ1-5): DGGITQSPKYLFRKEGQNVTLSCEQNLNHDAMYWYRQDPGQGLRLIYYSQIVNDFQKGDIAEGYSVSREKKESFPLTVTSAQKNPTAFYLCASSIGGSNQPQHFGDGTRLSIL.

This chain connects TRBV6-1 to TRBJ1-5; D remains ambiguous. Trimming took 8 bases from V and 0 from J, leaving 11 bases between them. This CDR3 comprises 14 residues. Germline CDR1 and CDR2: MNHNS and SASEGT. Here the CDR3 reads CASWRGYSNQPQHF. The CDR3 region has the DNA TGTGCCAGCTGGCGGGGATATAGCAATCAGCCCCAGCATTTT.

The J gene is TRBJ1-2, the V gene TRBV6-5; TRBD1 matches 7 bases. Germline loops: CDR1 MNHEY, CDR2 SVGAGI. The V segment lost 5 bases and the J segment 14 bases; nucleotides outside the gene matches: 20. CDR3 length: 15 residues. The CDR3 here is CASSTSPTRQGRWTF. CDR3 sequence (DNA): TGTGCCAGCAGTACTAGTCCCACTCGACAGGGCAGATGGACCTTC.

V gene TRBV4-1 combines with J gene TRBJ2-1, with 10 bases lining up with TRBD2. This CDR3 has 16 amino acids. J was trimmed by 9 bases and V by 1 base; bases with no gene match: 9. The germline V gene has CDR1 MGHRA and CDR2 YSYEKL. As DNA, the CDR3 is TGCGCCAGCAGCCAAGGTGGTCTAGCGGGAGTAGGTGAGCAGTTCTTC. It translates to CASSQGGLAGVGEQFF.

The sample holds a few counts of this clone. The chain joins TRBV4-1 to TRBJ2-1; 10 positions match TRBD1. The CDR3 runs to 14 residues. Trimming removed 1 base from V and 6 bases from J; junction bases left unmatched: 0. In germline, CDR1 is MGHRA, CDR2 YSYEKL. The CDR3 DNA sequence: TGCGCCAGCAGCCAAGGGGACAGGGGCAATGAGCAGTTCTTC. Its protein is CASSQGDRGNEQFF.

This clone was detected once. The chain has TRBV19 and TRBJ2-3; TRBD2 matches 10 bases. Germline values: CDR1 LNHDA, CDR2 SQIVND (reference sequence). Trimming removed 5 bases from V and 5 bases from J; junction bases left unmatched: 4. The CDR3 spans 14 residues. CDR3: CASSGSGGGDTQYF. The DNA of the CDR3 is TGTGCCAGTAGTGGAAGCGGGGGGGGAGATACGCAGTATTTT.

The chain couples TRBV6-5 to TRBJ2-7; TRBD1 matches at 8 bases. Germline V gene sequence: CDR1 MNHEY, CDR2 SVGAGI. The V segment lost 6 bases and the J segment 7 bases; nucleotides outside the gene matches: 8. There are 13 residues in the CDR3. As DNA, the CDR3 is TGTGCCAGCAGAGGACAGGGTTGGGGGGAGCAGTACTTC. Residues: CASRGQGWGEQYF.

The chain links TRBV19 to TRBJ1-1, with TRBD1 matching over 9 bases. This CDR3 spans 14 amino acids. With 5 bases clipped from V and 5 bases from J, the junction kept 6 bases outside the gene matches. Germline CDR1 is LNHDA and CDR2 is SQIVND (reference sequence). The CDR3 sequence is CASSVGQGLTEAFF. The CDR3 DNA reads TGTGCCAGTAGTGTCGGACAGGGGTTAACTGAAGCTTTCTTT.

The chain links TRBV28 to TRBJ2-7; 12 bases match TRBD2. The trim removed 7 bases at V and 0 bases at J, leaving 16 bases unmatched. This CDR3 has 19 residues. In germline, CDR1 is MDHEN, CDR2 SYDVKM. Here the CDR3 reads CASTPDLASGRAPSYEQYF. CDR3 nucleotides: TGTGCCAGCACCCCCGATTTGGCTAGCGGGAGGGCCCCCTCCTACGAGCAGTACTTC.

The V and J genes are TRBV19 and TRBJ1-1; D gene unclear. Germline V gives CDR1 LNHDA, CDR2 SQIVND (reference sequence). The length of the CDR3 is 14 residues. The V end was cut by 3 bases, the J end by 4 bases, with 12 bases between. The chain's CDR3 is CASSIRARGTEAFF. CDR3 in DNA: TGTGCCAGTAGTATCCGGGCGCGGGGCACTGAAGCTTTCTTT. Full variable domain (remainder filled in from reference TRBV19 and TRBJ1-1): DGGITQSPKYLFRKEGQNVTLSCEQNLNHDAMYWYRQDPGQGLRLIYYSQIVNDFQKGDIAEGYSVSREKKESFPLTVTSAQKNPTAFYLCASSIRARGTEAFFGQGTRLTVV.

This chain joins TRBV19 and TRBJ1-2; D not resolved. The CDR3 is 12 amino acids. Germline V lookup: CDR1 LNHDA, CDR2 SQIVND (reference sequence). V was shortened by 1 base and J by 8 bases, with 8 bases between the two germline ends. The CDR3 protein is CASSIGSSGYTF. As DNA, the CDR3 is TGTGCCAGTAGTATAGGGTCTAGCGGCTACACCTTC.

The chain has TRBV28 and TRBJ1-2; the match to TRBD1 covers 8 bases. The length of the CDR3 is 16 residues. CDR1 and CDR2 (germline): MDHEN, SYDVKM. The trim removed 3 bases at V and 4 bases at J, leaving 10 bases unmatched. The CDR3, as DNA: TGTGCCAGCAGTTTGGCAGGACAGGGCCCATTCTATGGCTACACCTTC. As protein: CASSLAGQGPFYGYTF.

CDR3 nucleotide sequence: TGTGCCAGCACCGACGGGGCCTACGAGCAGTACTTC. It translates to CASTDGAYEQYF. The chain employs TRBV2 and TRBJ2-7, with a tentative D call TRBD2 (5 bases). V was shortened by 7 bases and J by 2 bases, with 9 bases between the two germline ends. The CDR3 has 12 residues. The germline V gene encodes CDR1 SNHLY and CDR2 FYNNEI.

The V call is TRBV5-1, the J call TRBJ2-1, with D perhaps TRBD2 (5 bases). Trimming removed 4 bases at V and 10 bases at J, with 9 bases between. CDR3 length equals 11 residues. Germline V gene lookup returns CDR1 SGHRS and CDR2 YFSETQ. As DNA, the CDR3 is TGCGCCAGCAGCGCCCCGGGAGAGCAGTTCTTC. Protein: CASSAPGEQFF.